This T cell receptor (beta chain) came from a study of Graves' ophthalmopathy and Graves' hyperthyroidism. Study-wide context: Hyperthyroidism showing no ophthalmopathy within 18 months of follow-up was stable.

This clonotype was seen only a few times. RNA transcripts were the template, and TCR beta CDR3 regions were amplified from them. HTBI-primed first-round RT-PCR preceded second-round multiplex PCR. TCRdb passed the multiplex PCR reads through MiXCR, listing each CDR3 protein once. The data show 1 million to 1.3 million distinct CDR3 sequences, 35% to 40% seen once. This TCR derives from an adult man with Graves' hyperthyroidism. Sequencing was done on a sample of peripheral blood or thyroid tissue (not recorded which).

CDR3 in amino acids: CAWDSNTGELFF. CDR3 coding DNA: TGTGCCTGGGACAGTAACACCGGGGAGCTGTTTTTT. This chain connects TRBV30 to TRBJ2-2, with a possible D match to TRBD1 (5 bases). CDR1 is GTSNPN and CDR2 is SVGIG in the germline V gene (reference sequence). The V gene lost 5 bases and the J gene lost 2 bases, with 6 bases spanning the gap. This CDR3 comprises 12 residues.